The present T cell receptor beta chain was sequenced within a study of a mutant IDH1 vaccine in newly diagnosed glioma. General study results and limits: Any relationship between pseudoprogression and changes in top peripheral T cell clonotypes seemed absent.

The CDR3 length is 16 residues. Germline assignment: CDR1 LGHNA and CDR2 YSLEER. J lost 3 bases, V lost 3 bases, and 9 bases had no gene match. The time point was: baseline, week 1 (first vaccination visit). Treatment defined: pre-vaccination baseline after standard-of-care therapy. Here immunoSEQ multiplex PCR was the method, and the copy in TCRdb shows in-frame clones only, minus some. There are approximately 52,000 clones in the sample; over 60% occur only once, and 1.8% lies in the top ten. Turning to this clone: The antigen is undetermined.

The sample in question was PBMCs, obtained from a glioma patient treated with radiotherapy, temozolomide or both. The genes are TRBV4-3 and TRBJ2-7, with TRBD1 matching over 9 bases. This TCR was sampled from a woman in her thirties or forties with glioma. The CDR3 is CASSQGTGTGHYEQYF. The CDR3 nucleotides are TGCGCCAGCAGCCAGGGTACCGGGACAGGGCACTACGAGCAGTACTTC.